This T cell receptor (beta chain) was identified during a study of response to subunit inactivated influenza vaccine (dated by TCRdb to the late 2010s). Background for the entire study: Deep quantitative T cell receptor repertoire profiling was used in the study to track responses to a trivalent subunit inactivated influenza vaccine. On the study overall, not on this receptor specifically: According to the authors, only a limited number of new T cells may be recruited by each seasonal influenza vaccination.

CDR1 and CDR2, per the germline V gene, are MNHEY and SVGAGI. The CDR3, cysteine through phenylalanine, is 13 amino acids long. Of the read, only the CDR3 DNA is kept; its 39 bases are in frame from base 1. Between the V and J ends, shortened by 0 bases and 3 bases respectively, the junction contains 6 bases. Libraries came from RT-PCR. Sequencing relied on an Illumina HiSeq 2500. TCRdb trimmed public reads at Q25 via fastp, called clones via MiXCR and kept in-frame beta chains. For every CDR3 protein sequence, its rows merge into one entry that carries the most common genes and DNA. The sample table contains about 700,000 distinct CDR3 sequences; only one count was recorded for approximately 14% of them. The ten largest clones capture 6.5% to 8.5% of the sample. This clonotype was seen repeatedly, ten times or more. No antigen is known for it. Nothing much larger sits one base from this clone, and base qualities are not available.

This sequence originates from a man in his fifties who received an inactivated influenza vaccine. Donor details come from another sample of the same person, matched by shared clones. The chain links TRBV6-5 with TRBJ2-7; the D gene identity is not certain. The specimen was PBMCs from blood, collected roughly 15 days before vaccination. CDR3 region: CASSYSHDYEQYF. At the DNA level, the sequence is TGTGCCAGCAGTTACTCTCACGACTACGAGCAGTACTTC.